The 27 T cell receptor beta chains given below trace back to one sample, sequenced in a study of blood T cells in healthy people across ages. Combining a sample-barcoded 5' primer with a J-beta primer mix, a second PCR ran for roughly 7 to 12 cycles. One entry per CDR3 protein, called by TCRdb with MiXCR from the 5' RACE reads. The table lists 800,000 to 950,000 distinct CDR3 sequences, roughly 35% of them singletons, with roughly 13% in the top ten. Sequencing was performed on blood. These receptors were collected from a man younger than 30 in good health.

This clonotype was seen more than once but under ten times. A read error may explain this, as a much larger clone is one base away. V is TRBV6-6 and J is TRBJ2-1; 10 positions match TRBD2. The J segment lost 8 bases and the V segment lost 4 bases, leaving 8 bases of the junction unmatched. CDR3 length equals 15 residues. CDR1 is MNHNY and CDR2 is SVGAGI in the germline V gene (reference sequence). The CDR3 protein is CASSCISGGFDEQFF. Here the CDR3 DNA reads TGTGCCAGCAGTTGCATTAGCGGGGGGTTCGATGAGCAGTTCTTC.

The chain uses TRBV20-1 and TRBJ2-7; D possibly uses TRBD1 or TRBD2 (6 bases each). The DNA end lines up better with TRBJ2-5; the J call may be wrong. The CDR3 has 14 amino acids. CDR1 is DFQATT, CDR2 SNEGSKA, per germline (reference sequence). CDR3 bases: TGCAGTGCTAGAGTCCGGGGGCACGGGGAGACCCAGTACTTC. Residues: CSARVRGHGETQYF.

The chain employs TRBV15 and TRBJ2-3; D unresolved. Germline loops: CDR1 LNHNV, CDR2 YYDKDF (reference sequence). The germline V and J ends were trimmed by 0 bases and 0 bases, with 34 bases remaining between them. The CDR3 spans 24 residues. DNA of the CDR3: TGTGCCACCAGCAGAGATAATACGGCCCCTCACGATTCTTGGGTTGGGGAAAGCACAGATACGCAGTATTTT. It translates to CATSRDNTAPHDSWVGESTDTQYF.

This clonotype was seen only a few times. The chain recombines TRBV12-3 or TRBV12-4 with TRBJ1-2, with a possible D match to TRBD1 (5 bases). The germline V and J ends were trimmed by 8 bases and 2 bases, with 18 bases remaining between them. The CDR3 extends over 15 amino acids. The CDR3 sequence: CASSPSGLRNYGYTF. Here the CDR3 DNA reads TGTGCCAGCTCCCCCTCGGGGCTTAGAAACTATGGCTACACCTTC.

This clonotype appeared many times. The V call is TRBV5-1, the J call TRBJ1-1; D is unclear. CDR1 and CDR2 from the germline V gene are SGHRS and YFSETQ. Trimming left V 0 bases short and J 1 base short, with 7 bases between. This CDR3 spans 14 amino acids. The CDR3 loop reads CASSLVAENTEAFF. Written as DNA, the CDR3 is TGCGCCAGCAGCTTGGTCGCAGAGAACACTGAAGCTTTCTTT.

There are a few counts of this clonotype. This chain joins TRBV7-2 and TRBJ2-1, with D tentatively TRBD2 (5 bases). The germline V and J ends were trimmed by 6 bases and 5 bases, with 17 bases remaining between them. Germline loops: CDR1 SGHTA, CDR2 FQGNSA. The CDR3 has 15 amino acids. CDR3 sequence: CASSIPGTAHNEQFF. The CDR3 nucleotides are TGTGCCAGCAGTATACCGGGAACCGCGCACAATGAGCAGTTCTTC.

The rearrangement uses TRBV7-2 and TRBJ1-1, with 10 bases that match TRBD1. Germline V CDR1 and CDR2: SGHTA, FQGNSA. After removal of 3 bases from V and 3 bases from J, the junction contained 4 bases not matched to a gene. This CDR3 is 15 amino acids long. In nucleotides, the CDR3 is TGTGCCAGCAGCTTGACAGGGGGCGCGGACACTGAAGCTTTCTTT. The encoded protein is CASSLTGGADTEAFF.

This chain connects TRBV27 to TRBJ1-6, with D unresolved. The CDR3 has 15 residues. V shed 5 bases and J shed 6 bases, with 14 bases lying between them. Looked up from germline, CDR1 is MNHEY and CDR2 is SMNVEV (reference sequence). The CDR3 loop reads CASSDPPGINSPLHF. The CDR3 DNA sequence: TGTGCCAGCAGTGACCCCCCGGGGATTAATTCACCCCTCCACTTT.

V is TRBV10-1 and J is TRBJ2-4, with a possible D match to TRBD2 (6 bases). Germline-derived CDR1 and CDR2 are WNHNN and SYGVQD (reference sequence). Trimming shortened V by 4 bases and J by 5 bases, and 18 bases separated the two germline ends. This CDR3 region has 16 residues. The CDR3 DNA sequence: TGCGCCAGCAGTGCCACCGGGAGCAGCTCCCAAAACATTCAGTACTTC. This translates into CASSATGSSSQNIQYF.

There are a few counts of this clonotype. The rearrangement uses TRBV6-4 and TRBJ1-4; D unclear. Germline V gene data show CDR1 as MRHNA and CDR2 as SNTAGT. The V gene lost 6 bases and the J gene lost 4 bases, with 9 bases spanning the gap. The CDR3 covers 13 residues. The chain's CDR3 is CASSRDFNEKLFF. The CDR3 coding sequence is TGTGCCAGCAGCCGGGATTTTAATGAAAAACTGTTTTTT.

The sample holds a few counts of this clonotype. This chain uses TRBV7-2 with TRBJ1-1; 8 bases are shared with TRBD1. The junction had 7 bases not matched to a gene; V was cut back by 2 bases and J by 11 bases. Germline assignment: CDR1 SGHTA and CDR2 FQGNSA. This CDR3 is built from 13 residues. The CDR3 is CASSLSETGVAFF. The DNA for the CDR3 is TGTGCCAGCAGCTTATCGGAGACAGGGGTCGCTTTCTTT. Filled out from reference TRBV7-2 and TRBJ1-1, the complete variable domain reads GAGVSQSPSNKVTEKGKDVELRCDPISGHTALYWYRQSLGQGLEFLIYFQGNSAPDKSGLPSDRFSAERTGGSVSTLTIQRTQQEDSAVYLCASSLSETGVAFFGQGTRLTVV.

This clonotype was seen a handful of times. The chain is built from TRBV29-1 and TRBJ2-1, with 9 bases fitting TRBD2. Trimming at V came to 1 base and at J to 0 bases, leaving 4 bases not matched to a gene. Germline CDR1 and CDR2: SQVTM and ANQGSEA. The CDR3 is made up of 16 amino acids. The CDR3 nucleotides read TGCAGCGTTGAAGGACTAGCGGAGGGCTCCTACAATGAGCAGTTCTTC. It specifies CSVEGLAEGSYNEQFF.

The table lists this clonotype with a few counts. The J gene is TRBJ2-3, the V gene TRBV5-1, with D perhaps matching TRBD2 (5 bases). This CDR3 is built from 16 residues. Trimming took 2 bases from V and 1 from J, leaving 14 bases between them. Per germline, CDR1 SGHRS and CDR2 YFSETQ. The CDR3 DNA follows: TGCGCCAGCAGCTTAGACTATCGAGTCGGCACAGATACGCAGTATTTT. This codes for CASSLDYRVGTDTQYF.

This clonotype was recorded a few times. The rearrangement links TRBV30 to TRBJ1-2; D uncertain. V gave up 7 bases and J gave up 6 bases, with 12 bases separating them. The CDR3 consists of 11 residues. The V gene's germline CDR1 is GTSNPN and CDR2 SVGIG (reference sequence). The CDR3 here is CALITRDGYTF. The CDR3, as DNA: TGTGCCTTAATTACAAGGGATGGCTACACCTTC.

The chain carries TRBV10-2 and TRBJ2-3, with D perhaps being TRBD1 or TRBD2 (5 bases each). Germline CDR1 WSHSY, CDR2 SAAADI. This CDR3 spans 15 amino acids. The V and J ends lost 4 bases and 6 bases respectively, with 17 bases between them. CDR3 protein: CASSGRVRGSDTQYF. The CDR3 DNA reads as TGCGCCAGCAGTGGCAGGGTTCGGGGATCCGATACGCAGTATTTT.

This clonotype was counted many times. The chain carries TRBV5-1 and TRBJ2-3; no definite D call. The V and J ends lost 6 bases and 0 bases respectively, with 14 bases between them. Looked up from germline, CDR1 is SGHRS and CDR2 is YFSETQ. The CDR3 has 15 amino acids. The CDR3 loop is CASTKAGTSTDTQYF. CDR3 coding DNA: TGCGCCAGCACCAAGGCCGGTACTAGCACAGATACGCAGTATTTT.

V and J are TRBV14 and TRBJ1-2; a possible D gene is TRBD1 (5 bases). Germline assignment: CDR1 SGHDN and CDR2 FVKESK. The CDR3 is 13 amino acids. V shed 6 bases and J shed 4 bases, with 12 bases lying between them. DNA for the CDR3: TGTGCCAGCAGTTCGGGGGACCCCTATGGCTACACCTTC. Its translation is CASSSGDPYGYTF.

In its sample, this clonotype was seen a few times. The rearrangement uses TRBV20-1 and TRBJ1-5; the D is unclear. V shed 6 bases and J shed 3 bases, with 12 bases lying between them. The CDR3 runs 13 residues. CDR1 is DFQATT and CDR2 is SNEGSKA in the germline V gene (reference sequence). CDR3 region: CSAQDGYNQPQHF. The CDR3 coding sequence is TGCAGTGCGCAAGACGGATACAATCAGCCCCAGCATTTT.

This clonotype was picked up many times. V is TRBV20-1 and J is TRBJ1-6, with TRBD1 identical over 8 bases. The trim removed 2 bases at V and 7 bases at J, leaving 4 bases unmatched. Germline CDR1 and CDR2: DFQATT and SNEGSKA (reference sequence). The CDR3 covers 14 residues. The CDR3 loop is CSARIPGGNSPLHF. CDR3 DNA sequence: TGCAGTGCTAGAATTCCAGGGGGCAATTCACCCCTCCACTTT.

This clonotype came up many times. This rearrangement joins TRBV5-1 to TRBJ1-2, with D possibly matching TRBD1 (5 bases). The CDR3 extends over 12 amino acids. Germline CDR1 is SGHRS and CDR2 is YFSETQ. Trimming shortened V by 7 bases and J by 8 bases, and 15 bases separated the two germline ends. In nucleotides, the CDR3 is TGCGCCAGCTCTCCGGGACCGCGGGGCTACACCTTC. Translated: CASSPGPRGYTF.

This clonotype was detected once. The chain recombines TRBV20-1 with TRBJ2-5; TRBD1 might be the D (6 bases). Germline values: CDR1 DFQATT, CDR2 SNEGSKA (reference sequence). Trimming shortened V by 5 bases and J by 11 bases, and 21 bases separated the two germline ends. The CDR3 spans 13 residues. The CDR3: CSAQGTSTREQYF. The CDR3 region has the DNA TGCAGTGCTCAAGGGACAAGTACAAGGGAGCAGTACTTC.

The chain recombines TRBV18 with TRBJ2-2, with D possibly being TRBD2 (6 bases). V was cut by 3 bases and J by 5 bases, with 7 bases left in between. This CDR3 has 13 residues. CDR1 is KGHSH and CDR2 is LQKENI in the germline V gene. This chain's CDR3 is CASSPGRTGELFF. DNA for the CDR3: TGTGCCAGCTCACCGGGGAGGACCGGGGAGCTGTTTTTT.

This sequence joins TRBV20-1 and TRBJ1-2; TRBD1 is a possible D gene (5 bases). The CDR3 extends over 12 amino acids. Looked up from germline, CDR1 is DFQATT and CDR2 is SNEGSKA (reference sequence). Trimming pared 6 bases from V and 8 bases from J, leaving 16 bases between. For the CDR3, the DNA is TGCAGTGCCCAGGGCTGGATCGGAGGCTACACCTTC. This sequence encodes CSAQGWIGGYTF.

This clonotype was seen a few times. V is TRBV24-1 and J is TRBJ2-2; no firm D call. With 4 bases removed from V and 4 bases from J, the gap between germline ends came to 6 bases. CDR3 length: 13 amino acids. CDR1 and CDR2 (germline): KGHDR, SFDVKD. CDR3 sequence (DNA): TGTGCCACCAGTGAACCGGGCACCGGGGAGCTGTTTTTT. This encodes CATSEPGTGELFF.

This clonotype was counted only a few times. The chain employs TRBV5-1 and TRBJ2-2; no clear D. The CDR3 is made up of 14 amino acids. V lost 0 bases and J lost 5, with 8 bases in between. CDR1 is SGHRS and CDR2 is YFSETQ in the germline V gene. In nucleotides, the CDR3 is TGCGCCAGCAGCTTGGCCCTGGGAACCGGGGAGCTGTTTTTT. This encodes CASSLALGTGELFF.

This clonotype was counted only a few times. The chain has TRBV10-3 and TRBJ2-1, with 12 bases that match TRBD1. The CDR3 consists of 16 residues. The J segment lost 7 bases and the V segment lost 4 bases, leaving 8 bases of the junction unmatched. The V gene's germline CDR1 is ENHRY and CDR2 SYGVKD. The CDR3 DNA sequence: TGTGCCATCAGTGTGGGGGGACAGGGGGCAGGGAATGAGCAGTTCTTC. This gives the protein CAISVGGQGAGNEQFF.

The chain carries TRBV12-3 or TRBV12-4 and TRBJ2-3; perhaps D is TRBD1 or TRBD2 (5 bases each). Trimming stripped 3 bases from V and 5 bases from J, with 30 bases between. The CDR3 is 20 residues long. For the CDR3, the DNA is TGTGCCAGCAGTTTCCCCGGGGACGGCTCCTCTACGCGGGTATTAGATACGCAGTATTTT. Amino acids: CASSFPGDGSSTRVLDTQYF.